Sequencing of this T cell receptor (beta chain) was carried out in a study of blood T cell repertoires in COVID-19. TCRdb keeps only in-frame clones here, not all; method: immunoSEQ multiplex PCR. The sample lists about 20,000 clones, around 83% occurring once. The CDR3 totals 15 residues. Germline V gives CDR1 SGHTA, CDR2 FQGNSA. The J segment lost 2 bases and the V segment lost 3 bases, leaving 2 bases of the junction unmatched. This clone was recorded once. The source is a human donor in a cohort sampled during active COVID-19. The chain links TRBV7-2 to TRBJ2-3; 10 nucleotides agree with TRBD1. Sequencing used peripheral blood. CDR3 protein: CASSLDRGYTDTQYF. The CDR3 DNA follows: TGTGCCAGCAGCTTGGACAGGGGGTACACAGATACGCAGTATTTT. The whole variable domain, remainder taken from reference TRBV7-2 and TRBJ2-3, is GAGVSQSPSNKVTEKGKDVELRCDPISGHTALYWYRQSLGQGLEFLIYFQGNSAPDKSGLPSDRFSAERTGGSVSTLTIQRTQQEDSAVYLCASSLDRGYTDTQYFGPGTRLTVL.